This section outlines one T cell receptor beta chain sequence together with its context. This sample was included in a study of early T cells in non-severe SARS-CoV-2 infection. Across the study: Sequencing of bulk RNA from unsorted whole blood was done, without chain pairing.

Unique molecular identifier tags were affixed to discrete cDNA molecules. TCRdb re-derived calls from the 5' RACE reads in MiXCR, one entry per CDR3 protein. The table records roughly 120,000 distinct CDR3 sequences, more than 13% of them present only once. Germline assignment: CDR1 ENHRY and CDR2 SYGVKD. Between the trimmed V and J ends, which lost 6 bases and 6 bases, there was a span of 10 bases. This CDR3 has 12 residues. Sample: whole blood. The rearrangement joins TRBV10-3 to TRBJ2-3; D tentatively reads TRBD1 or TRBD2 (6 bases each). The clonotype was recovered from an adult who was a healthcare worker with PCR-confirmed SARS-CoV-2 infection or an uninfected control (not recorded which). The CDR3 coding sequence is TGTGCCATCAGGGACAGCGGGGATACGCAGTATTTT. This sequence encodes CAIRDSGDTQYF.